This T cell receptor beta chain was obtained from a study of shared clonotypes between healthy human individuals. CDR3 length equals 12 residues. The V gene's germline CDR1 is SGHTA and CDR2 FQGNSA. Trimming removed 5 bases at V and 4 bases at J, with 8 bases between. Assay used: immunoSEQ multiplex PCR; TCRdb lists only in-frame clones, some missing. The data show hundreds of thousands of clones, roughly 79% seen once. This clone was seen more than once but under ten times. The genes are TRBV7-2 and TRBJ1-2; D not resolved. The sequence was obtained from a middle-aged woman in good health. Some clones in this sample may be carry-over from other donors' samples. Sequencing was done on a sample of PBMCs. Here the CDR3 reads CASSKNSYGYTF. The CDR3 nucleotides are TGTGCCAGCAGCAAGAACAGCTATGGCTACACCTTC.